This T cell receptor (beta chain) derives from a study of T-cell reconstitution after alpha-beta-depleted transplantation in children. This clonotype was observed at least ten times. V lost 0 bases to trimming and J lost 5 bases, with 13 bases between them. Germline V CDR1 and CDR2: LGHNA, YSLEER. The CDR3 sequence is 15 residues long. The library targeted TCRbeta and was prepared with unique molecular identifiers. A single record per CDR3 protein comes from TCRdb applying MiXCR to the PCR reads. In the table there are roughly 100,000 distinct CDR3 sequences, around 7% of which are singletons. Sequenced here: PBMCs, sampled before TCRalphabeta/CD19-depleted stem cell transplant. The source is a boy aged 2 to 10 with acute lymphoblastic leukemia, due to receive a stem cell transplant. The chain recombines TRBV4-3 with TRBJ2-5; D possibly uses TRBD1 or TRBD2 (5 bases each). The chain's CDR3 is CASSQDEGWWETQYF. The DNA for the CDR3 is TGCGCCAGCAGCCAAGACGAGGGGTGGTGGGAGACCCAGTACTTC.